This T cell receptor beta chain was identified in a study of T cell repertoires in cytomegalovirus infection. About the study: Indications came from public TCR beta signatures; they pointed to CMV infection and to a matching HLA type.

As for this clonotype: The antigen remains undetermined.

Points from the study as a whole: CMV-specific TCR beta clonotypes restricted by HLA-C dominated the ex vivo response. Identification of carriers of CMV plus the relevant HLA was performed using cumulative public TCR beta family frequency.

Using its own MiXCR run on the reads, TCRdb lists one record per CDR3 protein. The sample carries roughly 200,000 distinct CDR3 sequences, roughly 15% recorded once. Trimming took off 3 bases at V and 7 bases at J, with 15 bases between the two ends. This CDR3 spans 14 amino acids. Germline values: CDR1 SQVTM, CDR2 ANQGSEA. The sequence derives from a human donor in good health (CMV status not recorded). Some clones in this sample may be carry-over from other donors' samples. The chain combines TRBV29-1 with TRBJ2-2; possibly TRBD1 for D (6 bases). The sequenced sample was CD8+ T cells from PBMCs. The CDR3 DNA is TGCAGCGTTGATGCTGTGGGGGCAGGCGGGGAGCTGTTTTTT. Translated, it gives CSVDAVGAGGELFF.